Listed below are T cell receptor beta chains from one sample, sequenced in a study of blood T cell repertoires in COVID-19. Using immunoSEQ multiplex PCR, the repertoire was profiled, and TCRdb retains in-frame clones only, with some absent. The sample contains around 160,000 clones, about four fifths of which appear only once. Sequenced: PBMCs or T cells enriched from blood (not recorded which). The receptors come from a woman in her fifties or sixties who had recovered from COVID-19. Both conserved end residues are part of each CDR3. The order of the fields is D gene, J gene, V gene, clone size, CDR3 DNA, CDR3 protein. The D gene is left open where the match is weak. Clone size is given for some rows only: seen once, a few or many times, or a class if the clone is expanded.

.,TRBJ1-3,TRBV11-2,.,TGTGCCAGCAGCGTACGGACAGCCGGAAACACCATATATTTT,CASSVRTAGNTIYF
TRBD1,TRBJ2-2,TRBV7-2,.,TGTGCCAGCAGCTTAGCGGGACAGGTGAAGACCGGGGAGCTGTTTTTT,CASSLAGQVKTGELFF
TRBD2,TRBJ2-3,TRBV3-1/TRBV3-2,.,TGTGCCAGCAGCCAAGATGGCTCTAGCGGGGGACACAGCACAGATACGCAGTATTTT,CASSQDGSSGGHSTDTQYF
TRBD1,TRBJ1-2,TRBV18,.,TGTGCCAGCTCATCCTCGACAGGGAACTATGGCTACACCTTC,CASSSSTGNYGYTF
TRBD1,TRBJ1-5,TRBV4-1,few,TGCGCCAGCAGCCAGGAACCAGGGGGAAGTAATCAGCCCCAGCATTTT,CASSQEPGGSNQPQHF
TRBD1,TRBJ1-2,TRBV24-1,.,TGTGCCACCAGGGGGGACAGGGAAGTGGGAGGCTACACCTTC,CATRGDREVGGYTF
TRBD1,TRBJ1-1,TRBV7-9,.,TGTGCCAGCAGCTCCGCGCGAACAGGGGCGGTAGTAAAAGCTTTCTTT,CASSSARTGAVVKAFF
TRBD2,TRBJ2-7,TRBV10-3,.,TGTGCCATCAGCATCACTAGCGGGGGCCCCTATGAGCAGTACTTC,CAISITSGGPYEQYF
TRBD1,TRBJ2-7,TRBV5-1,.,TGCGCCAGCAGCTTGGGGACAGGTGACTCCTACGAGCAGTACTTC,CASSLGTGDSYEQYF
TRBD1,TRBJ1-5,TRBV5-1,.,TGCGCCAGCAGCTTGGAAAACAGGGGTCAGCCCCAGCATTTT,CASSLENRGQPQHF
TRBD2,TRBJ2-5,TRBV10-3,.,TGTGCCATCAAGGCTAGCGGGGAGGGGGAGACCCAGTACTTC,CAIKASGEGETQYF
.,TRBJ2-7,TRBV21-1,once,TGTGCCACCCCAACCGTACAGGGGGCACATTTCTACGAGCAGTACTTC,CATPTVQGAHFYEQYF
.,TRBJ1-6,TRBV21-1,once,TGTGCCAGCAGCAAAGTAGCTCTTAGCTCCTATAATTCACCCCTCCACTTT,CASSKVALSSYNSPLHF
.,TRBJ1-1,TRBV2,.,TGTGCCAGTGATTGGAGGACTGAAGCTTTCTTT,CASDWRTEAFF
.,TRBJ1-1,TRBV27,.,TGTGCCAGCAGTTCAGGCACTGAAGCTTTCTTT,CASSSGTEAFF
TRBD1,TRBJ2-5,TRBV5-5,.,TGTGCCAGCAGCCCACAGGGGGAAGAGACCCAGTACTTC,CASSPQGEETQYF
.,TRBJ1-1,TRBV11-2,once,TGTGCCAGCAGCTCGCAAGTCGGGAACACTGAAGCTTTCTTT,CASSSQVGNTEAFF
.,TRBJ1-3,TRBV7-8,.,TGTGCCAGCAGCTTAGGAGAGAGCTCTGGAAACACCATATATTTT,CASSLGESSGNTIYF
TRBD1,TRBJ2-2,TRBV3-1/TRBV3-2,.,TGTGCCAGCAGCCTGTATAGGGACAGGTCGACCACCGGGGAGCTGTTTTTT,CASSLYRDRSTTGELFF
.,TRBJ2-3,TRBV18,.,TGTGCCAGCTCACCACCCAGTTCAGATACGCAGTATTTT,CASSPPSSDTQYF
TRBD1,TRBJ1-1,TRBV19,.,TGTGCCAGTAGTCGTGGCGGGACAGGCGAAGCTTTCTTT,CASSRGGTGEAFF
TRBD1,TRBJ1-4,TRBV6-1,.,TGTGCCAGGACAGGGGGGAATGAAAAACTGTTTTTT,CARTGGNEKLFF